These 14 T cell receptor beta chains originate from one sample sequenced in a study of blood T cell repertoires in COVID-19. Clones were sequenced by immunoSEQ multiplex PCR, and TCRdb holds only the in-frame ones, with some missing. The table shows a few hundred thousand clones, with more than 85% occurring only once. Input material: peripheral blood. The receptors stem from a young man with acute or convalescent COVID-19.

Turning to this clone: Mismatch with germline at one junction end may stem from a read error. The chain couples TRBV6-6 to TRBJ1-1; 7 bases line up with TRBD1. The CDR3 extends over 15 amino acids. Germline CDR1 and CDR2: MNHNY and SVGAGI (reference sequence). The CDR3 sequence: CASSTTGSSFWKKSF. The CDR3 region has the DNA TGTGCCAGCAGTACGACAGGGTCTTCGTTCTGGAAGAAGTCTTTT.

This chain joins TRBV18 and TRBJ1-2; 9 bases agree with TRBD1. Losses at the gene ends were 3 bases for V and 12 bases for J; bases not matched to a gene: 8. The length of the CDR3 is 13 residues. Germline CDR1 is KGHSH and CDR2 is LQKENI. DNA for the CDR3: TGTGCCAGCTCACCCCGGGACAGGGCCCTTAACACCTTC. As protein: CASSPRDRALNTF.

This chain joins TRBV15 and TRBJ2-5; 12 nucleotides align to TRBD2. J gave up 1 base and V 4 bases, and 7 bases lay outside the gene matches. CDR1 is LNHNV, CDR2 YYDKDF, per germline (reference sequence). The CDR3 has 17 amino acids. In DNA, the CDR3 is TGTGCCACCAGCACACGGACTAGCGGGGTTTCCCAAGAGACCCAGTACTTC. It yields the protein CATSTRTSGVSQETQYF.

The chain employs TRBV29-1 and TRBJ2-3; D is ambiguous. CDR1 is SQVTM and CDR2 is ANQGSEA in the germline V gene. V was clipped by 4 bases and J by 0 bases, with 8 bases between them. The CDR3 runs to 13 residues. The CDR3, as DNA: TGCAGCGTTGGGTCTGAGAGCACAGATACGCAGTATTTT. As protein: CSVGSESTDTQYF.

The V and J genes are TRBV18 and TRBJ2-1; 8 bases map to TRBD2. The germline CDR1 and CDR2 sequences are KGHSH and LQKENI. The CDR3 has 18 residues. The J segment lost 1 base and the V segment lost 2 bases, leaving 10 bases of the junction unmatched. As DNA, the CDR3 is TGTGCCAGCTCACCAGGGCTGACCCGGGGGGGGTCCTACAATGAGCAGTTCTTC. As protein: CASSPGLTRGGSYNEQFF.

This chain joins TRBV10-2 and TRBJ2-3; 14 bases map to TRBD2. The CDR3 has 17 residues. V dropped 5 bases and J dropped 3; count of bases not matched to a gene: 7. CDR1 is WSHSY, CDR2 SAAADI, per germline. For the CDR3, the DNA is TGCGCCAGCAGTCCGGGACTAGCGGGAGTCTTGACAGATACGCAGTATTTT. It codes for CASSPGLAGVLTDTQYF.

This chain joins TRBV9 and TRBJ1-6, with 7 bases that match TRBD1. The junction had 8 bases not matched to a gene; V was cut back by 0 bases and J by 8 bases. The CDR3 has 16 residues. Germline-derived CDR1 and CDR2 are SGDLS and YYNGEE. The CDR3 spells CASSVVAGTADSPLHF. Here the CDR3 DNA reads TGTGCCAGCAGCGTAGTAGCCGGGACAGCCGATTCACCCCTCCACTTT.

Many counts were recorded for this clone. The chain has TRBV18 and TRBJ2-7, with TRBD2 as a possible D gene (5 bases). Per the germline V gene, CDR1 is KGHSH and CDR2 is LQKENI. V was clipped by 6 bases and J by 0 bases, with 15 bases between them. CDR3 length: 15 residues. Here the CDR3 DNA reads TGTGCCAGCTCGAAACGGACTTCCAACTCCTACGAGCAGTACTTC. The encoded protein is CASSKRTSNSYEQYF.

This clone came up once. This chain connects TRBV19 to TRBJ1-1; D gene uncertain. Germline V lookup: CDR1 LNHDA, CDR2 SQIVND (reference sequence). The CDR3 totals 14 residues. The germline V and J ends were trimmed by 3 bases and 0 bases, with 8 bases remaining between them. The DNA for the CDR3 is TGTGCCAGTAGTATTAGCGACATGAACACTGAAGCTTTCTTT. It encodes CASSISDMNTEAFF.

This sequence joins TRBV6-5 and TRBJ2-7; 8 bases map to TRBD2. The V gene end was trimmed by 5 bases and the J gene end by 2 bases; junction bases not matched to a gene: 2. CDR1 and CDR2 (germline): MNHEY, SVGAGI. There are 13 residues in the CDR3. CDR3 in amino acids: CASSLAGAYEQYF. The CDR3 DNA follows: TGTGCCAGCAGTCTAGCGGGCGCCTACGAGCAGTACTTC.

The gene calls are TRBV1 and TRBJ2-7; the table's D call, TRBD2, was not checked against the DNA. TRBV1 constitutes a pseudogene. The CDR3 extends over 16 amino acids. CDR3 DNA sequence: TGCACCAGCAGCCAAGTGACTAGCGGGAGACGATACGAGCAGTACTTC. Translated: CTSSQVTSGRRYEQYF.

V and J are TRBV9 and TRBJ1-3, with TRBD1 identical over 7 bases. With 0 bases clipped from V and 4 bases from J, the junction kept 7 bases outside the gene matches. Germline CDR1 reads SGDLS; CDR2 reads YYNGEE. The CDR3 loop spans 16 amino acids. CDR3 loop: CASSVDEDRRGNTIYF. The CDR3 DNA follows: TGTGCCAGCAGCGTAGACGAGGACAGGCGCGGAAACACCATATATTTT.

CDR3 loop: CASSLAREETQYF. In DNA, the CDR3 is TGTGCCAGCAGCTTGGCTAGGGAGGAGACCCAGTACTTC. This sequence joins TRBV5-5 and TRBJ2-5, with D maybe TRBD2 (5 bases). The CDR3 has 13 residues. The germline V gene has CDR1 SGHKS and CDR2 YYEKEE (reference sequence). The V end lost 0 bases, the J end lost 5 bases, and 8 bases lay between the germline ends.

The chain has TRBV5-4 and TRBJ2-5, with 11 bases matching TRBD2. This CDR3 is built from 16 residues. Germline CDR1 SGHNT, CDR2 YYREEE (reference sequence). V lost 3 bases to trimming and J lost 3 bases; unmatched junction nucleotides: 7. CDR3 sequence reads: CASSWSGTSGKETQYF. The CDR3, as DNA: TGTGCCAGCAGCTGGTCCGGGACTAGCGGAAAAGAGACCCAGTACTTC.